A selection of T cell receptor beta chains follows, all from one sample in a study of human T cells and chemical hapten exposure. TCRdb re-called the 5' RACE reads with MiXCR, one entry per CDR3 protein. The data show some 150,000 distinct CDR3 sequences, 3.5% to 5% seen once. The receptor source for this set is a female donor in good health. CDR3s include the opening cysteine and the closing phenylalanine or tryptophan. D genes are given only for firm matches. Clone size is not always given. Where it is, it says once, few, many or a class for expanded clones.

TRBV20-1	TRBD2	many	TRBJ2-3	TGCAGTGCGAATAGCGGGGAGAGCACAGATACGCAGTATTTT	CSANSGESTDTQYF
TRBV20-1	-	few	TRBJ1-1	TGCAGTGCTAGAGGGGCAGTGGGAATGGATGGCACTGAAGCTTTCTTT	CSARGAVGMDGTEAFF
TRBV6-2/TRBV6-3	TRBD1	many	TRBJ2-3	TGTGCCAGCAGTCCCCGACAGGGGGCCACAGATGCGCAGTATTTT	CASSPRQGATDAQYF
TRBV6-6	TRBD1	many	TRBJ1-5	TGTGCCAGCAGCACAGGGGGTGCTCAGCCCCAGCATTTT	CASSTGGAQPQHF
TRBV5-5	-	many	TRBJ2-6	TGTGCCAGCAGCTCCCCCCTCCATAGCTCTGGGGCCAACGTCCTGACTTTC	CASSSPLHSSGANVLTF
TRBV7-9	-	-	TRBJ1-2	TGTGCCAGCAGCCCAGGGGTCTATGGCTACACCTTC	CASSPGVYGYTF
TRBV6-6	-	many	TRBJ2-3	TGTGCCAGCAGGTTGGATCCCAGCACAGATACGCAGTATTTT	CASRLDPSTDTQYF
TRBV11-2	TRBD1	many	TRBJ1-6	TGTACAGGAAATCACGAGACAGGGATTAATTCACCCCTCCACTTT	CTGNHETGINSPLHF
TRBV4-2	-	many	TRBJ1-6	TGTGCCAGCAGCCCCCAACACGAATCGGATTCACCCCTCCACTTT	CASSPQHESDSPLHF
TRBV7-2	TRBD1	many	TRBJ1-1	TGTGCCAGCAGCTTACAGGGGGGAGTTTCGAACACTGAAGCTTTCTTT	CASSLQGGVSNTEAFF
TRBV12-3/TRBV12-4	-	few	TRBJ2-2	TGTGCCAGCAGCCAGAAATCCCTATTGAGGGCATGGGACGGGGAGCTGTTTTTT	CASSQKSLLRAWDGELFF
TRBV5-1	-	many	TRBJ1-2	TGCGCCAGCAAACAGGACGAAAACTATGGCTACACCTTC	CASKQDENYGYTF
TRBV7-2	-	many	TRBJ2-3	TGTGCCAGCAGCTTAGCGGGGGCAGGCACGCAGTATTTT	CASSLAGAGTQYF
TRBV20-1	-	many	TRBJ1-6	TGCAGTGCTAGGGGACTTCAAAATTCACCCCTCCACTTT	CSARGLQNSPLHF
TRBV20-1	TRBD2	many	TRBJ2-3	TGCAGTGCTACCAGCGGGGGAGGACAAGATACGCAGTATTTT	CSATSGGGQDTQYF
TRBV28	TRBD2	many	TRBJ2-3	TGTGCCAGCAGTTTAACTAGCGCAGATACGCAGTATTTT	CASSLTSADTQYF
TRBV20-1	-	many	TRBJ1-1	TGCAGTGCTAGACAGGTAGACAGAAAGGCGGACACTGAAGCTTTCTTT	CSARQVDRKADTEAFF
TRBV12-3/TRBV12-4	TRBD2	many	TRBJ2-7	TGTGCCAGCAGTCTAGGACTAGCGGGCCCCCCCGAGCAGTACTTC	CASSLGLAGPPEQYF
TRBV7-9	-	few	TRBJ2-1	TGTGCCAGCATTCCGAGGGGGTGGGATGAGCAGTTCTTC	CASIPRGWDEQFF
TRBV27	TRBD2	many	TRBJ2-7	TGTGCCAGCAGTCAGTCGGGGGGGCCTACCTACGAGCAGTACTTC	CASSQSGGPTYEQYF
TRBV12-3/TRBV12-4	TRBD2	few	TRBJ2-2	TGTGCCAGCGCCCCCGGCGGGGGGGAAGTGAACACCGGGGAGCTGTTTTTT	CASAPGGGEVNTGELFF